One and the same sample provided the 9 T cell receptor beta chains below, sequenced in a study of cytomegalovirus exposure and HLA in healthy donors. The PCR ran on 60 Vbeta and 13 Jbeta primers. Generated by immunoSEQ multiplex PCR, the TCRdb table keeps only in-frame clones and is missing some. The sample includes tens of thousands of clones, roughly two thirds seen only once; the top ten take roughly 2%. What was sequenced was PBMCs. Receptors were obtained from a human donor in good health.

The rearrangement joins TRBV5-4 to TRBJ2-2, with 14 bases that match TRBD2. Losses at the gene ends were 4 bases for V and 5 bases for J; bases not matched to a gene: 10. Germline V gene data show CDR1 as SGHNT and CDR2 as YYREEE (reference sequence). The CDR3 consists of 18 residues. In DNA form, the CDR3 reads TGTGCCAGCAGCACGGGACTAGCGGGGGTCTCGGGGACCGGGGAGCTGTTTTTT. This sequence encodes CASSTGLAGVSGTGELFF.

In its sample, this clone was seen a few times. The rearrangement uses TRBV5-1 and TRBJ2-1, with 13 bases aligning to TRBD2. The CDR3 runs to 16 residues. J was trimmed by 3 bases and V by 4 bases; bases with no gene match: 4. Looked up from germline, CDR1 is SGHRS and CDR2 is YFSETQ. The CDR3 here is CASSPRLAGGYNEQFF. CDR3 nucleotides: TGCGCCAGCAGCCCAAGACTAGCGGGGGGCTACAATGAGCAGTTCTTC.

The chain uses TRBV6-1 and TRBJ1-3, with 8 bases lining up with TRBD1. Germline V CDR1 and CDR2: MNHNS, SASEGT. After removal of 7 bases from V and 6 bases from J, the junction contained 8 bases not matched to a gene. The CDR3 runs to 14 residues. CDR3 DNA sequence: TGTGCCAGCAACCGAGGGACAGGTGAAAACACCATATATTTT. Translated: CASNRGTGENTIYF.

A few counts support this clone. The rearrangement links TRBV5-1 to TRBJ1-1; 7 bases align to TRBD1. CDR1 is SGHRS, CDR2 YFSETQ, per germline. CDR3 length equals 14 residues. J lost 1 base, V lost 6 bases, and 6 bases had no gene match. CDR3 DNA sequence: TGCGCCAGCACGGAGGGACAGCCGAACACTGAAGCTTTCTTT. This translates into CASTEGQPNTEAFF.

The CDR3 spells CASSFRGRESPLHF. CDR3 coding DNA: TGTGCCAGCAGTTTCAGGGGGCGAGAATCACCCCTCCACTTT. J is TRBJ1-6 and V is TRBV6-5; 8 bases map to TRBD1. The V and J ends lost 4 bases and 10 bases, in that order; junction bases with no gene match: 6. The CDR3 length is 14 residues. Per the germline V gene, CDR1 is MNHEY and CDR2 is SVGAGI.

J is TRBJ2-7 and V is TRBV7-3, with a possible D match to TRBD2 (6 bases). This CDR3 spans 14 amino acids. Germline CDR1 is SGHTA and CDR2 is FQGTGA. V lost 2 bases and J 3 bases, leaving 11 bases between the germline ends. The CDR3: CASSLGGLGYEQYF. CDR3 DNA: TGTGCCAGCAGCTTAGGGGGGTTGGGCTACGAGCAGTACTTC. Full variable domain (outside the CDR3, taken from reference TRBV7-3 and TRBJ2-7): GAGVSQTPSNKVTEKGKYVELRCDPISGHTALYWYRQSLGQGPEFLIYFQGTGAADDSGLPNDRFFAVRPEGSVSTLKIQRTERGDSAVYLCASSLGGLGYEQYFGPGTRLTVT.

V is TRBV7-7 and J is TRBJ2-4; maybe TRBD2 (6 bases). This CDR3 is 14 amino acids long. Germline CDR1 reads SSHAT; CDR2 reads FNYEAQ (reference sequence). This chain's CDR3 is CASRRGSAKNIQYF. The CDR3 DNA is TGTGCTAGTCGGAGGGGATCGGCCAAAAACATTCAGTACTTC.

There are a few counts of this clone. V usage is TRBV30 and J usage is TRBJ2-1; possibly TRBD2 for D (6 bases). The CDR3 is 17 residues long. Trimming took 0 bases from V and 0 from J, leaving 15 bases between them. Germline-derived CDR1 and CDR2 are GTSNPN and SVGIG (reference sequence). Written as DNA, the CDR3 is TGTGCCTGGAGTGTTGGTGCCGGGGGAAGCTCCTACAATGAGCAGTTCTTC. As protein: CAWSVGAGGSSYNEQFF. Looking up the rest from reference TRBV30 and TRBJ2-1 gives the full variable domain: SQTIHQWPATLVQPVGSPLSLECTVEGTSNPNLYWYRQAAGRGLQLLFYSVGIGQISSEVPQNLSASRPQDRQFILSSKKLLLSDSGFYLCAWSVGAGGSSYNEQFFGPGTRLTVL.

J is TRBJ2-3 and V is TRBV5-6; D is unclear. V lost 0 bases and J lost 1, with 3 bases in between. From germline, CDR1 is SGHDT and CDR2 YYEEEE. The CDR3 covers 13 residues. The CDR3 is CASSLGGTDTQYF. CDR3 in DNA: TGTGCCAGCAGCTTGGGCGGCACAGATACGCAGTATTTT.